This T cell receptor beta chain was identified during a study of shared clonotypes between healthy human individuals (dated by TCRdb to 2018 to 2021). With regard to the full study: A couple of women and a few men aged 18 to 49 years were included in the cohort. To estimate repertoire size and how much clonotype sharing occurs between individuals, the study deeply sequenced the blood TCR repertoires of roughly 5 healthy adults. To increase sequencing depth and limit assay-specific biases, TCR repertoire library preparation and sequencing were carried out by different laboratories using diverse techniques. Leukapheresis yielded between about 0.9 and 9.5 billion PBMCs per donor.

Healthy HIV-negative adults with no recently reported acute infections or vaccinations were included as donors. Every donor was a Caucasian adult living in Nashville, Tennessee, USA. For unsorted samples, some 90 million PBMCs were counted and genomic DNA was extracted with the QIAamp DNA Blood Mini kit. After blood collection by leukapheresis, PBMCs were isolated using Ficoll-Histopaque density gradient centrifugation and then cryopreserved in the vapor phase of liquid nitrogen. The CDR3 has 11 amino acids, counting the end cysteine and phenylalanine. Only the CDR3 part of the read is kept: 33 bases, read in frame from the first base. Between the V and J ends, shortened by 10 bases and 4 bases respectively, the junction contains 10 bases. Based on the germline V gene (reference sequence), the CDR1 and CDR2 sequences are SEHNR and FQNEAQ. TCR CDR3 regions were amplified from genomic DNA by multiplex PCR using the deep immunoSEQ assay. Genomic DNA extracted from each cell subset was distributed evenly over all wells of several immunoSEQ 96-well plates, and each plate served as one replicate. For unsorted PBMC, each replicate PCR was loaded with 300 ng genomic DNA, equivalent to about 30,000 T cell genomes. Ten immunoSEQ deep assay plates were used to sequence the unsorted PBMC genomic DNA. The purified libraries were quantified using a Qubit 3.0 fluorometer, sized with a Bioanalyzer 2100, and then quantified again using the KAPA Library Quantification kit. Each immunoSEQ 96-well plate was sequenced on its own single-read 150-cycle Illumina NextSeq 550 flow cell. The source study handled its data this way. Because only junctional sequences without quality scores were contained in the immunoSEQ output, filtering matching that applied to full-length reads could not be performed. Sequences were annotated with PyIR, a Python wrapper for IgBLAST v1.9, and V/J genes and CDR3 were assigned using IMGT germline references. Reads with weak V/J assignments (E-value above 1e-6), missing CDR3, stop codons, out-of-frame junctions, or ambiguous translated residues were removed. V3J clonotypes were defined as sequences sharing an identical inferred V gene, J gene, and CDR3 amino acid sequence. To compute the percentage overlap between repertoires, the number of shared unique clonotypes was divided by the size of the smaller repertoire. Repertoire richness was assessed with RTK rarefaction, the Chao1 estimator, and Recon v2.1 estimates of unobserved clonotypes. Here the immuneACCESS table is served through TCRdb, limited to in-frame sequences with V and J called. Missing clones are a known gap in these copies; in checked studies unresolved V genes cover under half, and the rest lacks a known reason. The DNA gave D and trimming, while V, J and clone size come from that table. Here the sample has about 470,000 clones; roughly 80% occur a single time. The ten largest account for over 10% of the sample.

Concerning this clone itself: Its binding antigen is unknown. Base-call qualities are not available, and no considerably larger clone is one nucleotide away.

Broad study findings and their caveats: Sampling was limited to blood, and TCR repertoires in tissue likely differ from TCR repertoires in blood. The small number of donors limited the genetic and exposure-history diversity represented. Pairwise subsampling indicated that sequencing depth was expected to affect the degree of clonotype sharing among donors.

The rearranged chain carries TRBV7-9 and TRBJ1-1, with TRBD1 as a weak D call on 5 bases. This receptor was obtained from a woman aged 40-49 years in good health. Some clones in this sample may be carry-over from other donors' samples. Sequencing input: PBMCs. This receptor has the CDR3 CAMGGITEAFF. The DNA sequence is TGTGCCATGGGGGGGATCACTGAAGCTTTCTTT.